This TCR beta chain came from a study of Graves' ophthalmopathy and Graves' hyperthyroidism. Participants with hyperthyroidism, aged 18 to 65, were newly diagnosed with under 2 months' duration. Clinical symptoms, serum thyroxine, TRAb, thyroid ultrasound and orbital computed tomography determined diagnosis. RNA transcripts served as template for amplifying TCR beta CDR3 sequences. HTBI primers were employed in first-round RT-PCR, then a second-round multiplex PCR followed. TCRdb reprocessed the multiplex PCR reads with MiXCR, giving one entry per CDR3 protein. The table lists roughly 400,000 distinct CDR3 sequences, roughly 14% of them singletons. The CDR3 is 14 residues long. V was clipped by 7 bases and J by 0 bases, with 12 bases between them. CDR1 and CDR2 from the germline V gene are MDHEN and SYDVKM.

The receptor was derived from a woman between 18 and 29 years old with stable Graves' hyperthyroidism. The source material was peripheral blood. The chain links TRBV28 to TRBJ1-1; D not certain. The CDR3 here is CASKHGYLNTEAFF. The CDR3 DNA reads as TGTGCCAGCAAGCACGGCTACTTGAACACTGAAGCTTTCTTT. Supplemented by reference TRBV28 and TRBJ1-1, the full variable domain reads DVKVTQSSRYLVKRTGEKVFLECVQDMDHENMFWYRQDPGLGLRLIYFSYDVKMKEKGDIPEGYSVSREKKERFSLILESASTNQTSMYLCASKHGYLNTEAFFGQGTRLTVV.